This entry concerns a single TCR beta chain. Antigen specificity is unknown. Here immunoSEQ multiplex PCR was the method, and the copy in TCRdb shows in-frame clones only, minus some. The sample has tens of thousands of clones; 84% are singletons. The record originates from a study of OX40 agonist ivuxolimab in advanced cancers. This CDR3 has 15 amino acids. CDR1 is SGHAT, CDR2 FQNNGV, per germline. Trimming removed 3 bases from V and 5 bases from J; junction bases left unmatched: 3. Autoimmune disease history or systemic immunosuppression led to patient exclusion. The study, taken as a whole, reports: Low clonal expansion, among the lowest seen, marked partial responders at 0.1-3.0 mg/kg. No antigen was identified for the clonally expanded peripheral T cells. Averaging showed that CD8+ T cells had more expanded clones than CD4+ did.

V is TRBV11-2 and J is TRBJ2-7, with 14 bases aligning to TRBD2. The input for sequencing was CD4+ or CD8+ T cells sorted from blood, taken in a trial of the OX40 agonist ivuxolimab. This receptor was identified in an adult with an advanced solid tumor such as melanoma, head and neck, liver or kidney cancer. The CDR3, as DNA: TGTGCCAGCAGCTTTGGACTAGCGGGAGGTAACGAGCAGTACTTC. It is translated as CASSFGLAGGNEQYF.